The source of this T cell receptor (beta chain) is a study of PD-L1 blockade in urothelial cancer. Study-level information: Patients commenced atezolizumab at some point between 2014 and 2015, and it was given at 1,200 mg intravenously every 3 weeks. Tumors yielded a median of 1,402 T cells.

There are 13 residues in the CDR3. The V and J ends lost 1 base and 5 bases respectively, with 8 bases between them. Germline V gives CDR1 LNHDA, CDR2 SQIVND (reference sequence). All patients carried locally advanced or metastatic urothelial carcinoma. What went into each PCR as a spike was synthetic TCR analog templates. Produced via immunoSEQ multiplex PCR; TCRdb's table is partial and in-frame only. The sample records about 2,500 clones, around a third being singletons. The specimen was tumor tissue, collected before atezolizumab (anti-PD-L1) treatment. The J gene is TRBJ2-5, the V gene TRBV19; D gene ambiguous. The sequence came from a man aged 55 to 69 with urothelial cancer. CDR3 sequence: CASSIGKAETQYF. CDR3 bases: TGTGCCAGTAGTATAGGGAAAGCCGAGACCCAGTACTTC.